This TCR beta chain appears in the sequencing data of a study of blood T cell repertoires in COVID-19. The table came from immunoSEQ multiplex PCR; TCRdb's copy has only in-frame clones and leaves some out. Altogether around 270,000 clones are present, 75% to 90% being singletons, with the ten largest covering nearly 2%. Trimming cost V 4 bases and J 4 bases, with 11 bases left between them. The CDR3 has 14 amino acids. Germline-derived CDR1 and CDR2 are SGHRS and YFSETQ. This sequence originates from a man between 25 and 39 years old with active or convalescent COVID-19. The chain uses TRBV5-1 and TRBJ2-2; D is ambiguous. The sequenced sample was peripheral blood. The CDR3 DNA is TGCGCCAGCAGCCAAGACTGGATCACCGGGGAGCTGTTTTTT. Its translation is CASSQDWITGELFF.